The T cell receptor beta chain under discussion was sequenced for a study of T cell responses to AZD1222 COVID-19 vaccine. Study at large: Second doses were pooled across both intervals (about 4 or about 12 weeks).

Sequencing used immunoSEQ multiplex PCR; TCRdb keeps in-frame clones, though not all of them. The table lists 250,000 or so clones, approximately 95% of them singletons. Regarding the study as a whole: Clonal diversity was possibly underestimated, and white British individuals and females predominated among donors. Vaccine-related CD4 TCRs covered spike, predominating at 160-218 and 743-854.

Germline-derived CDR1 and CDR2 are SGHVS and FQNEAQ. Trimming stripped 5 bases from V and 9 bases from J, with 8 bases between. CDR3 size: 11 residues. Turning to this clone: Its antigen is still unknown.

The chain recombines TRBV7-8 with TRBJ2-1, with D unclear. The sequence derives from an adult in good health. The specimen comprised peripheral blood, sampled on day 0 of AZD1222 vaccination. CDR3 in amino acids: CASSPALEQFF. In DNA, the CDR3 is TGTGCCAGCAGCCCCGCGCTTGAGCAGTTCTTC.